This T cell receptor (beta chain) was obtained from a study of shared clonotypes between healthy human individuals. Turning to this clone: The target antigen is unknown.

Naive CD8 cells lacked CD45RO, underwent positive selection for CCR7 and left out terminally differentiated effector memory CD45RA+ cells. This CDR3 contains 12 residues. Germline assignment: CDR1 SGHRS and CDR2 YFSETQ. The germline V and J ends were trimmed by 1 base and 8 bases, with 9 bases remaining between them. Study-wide points: The generation probabilities recorded for non-shared clonotypes fell below those of clonotypes shared by all four donors.

The method was immunoSEQ multiplex PCR; TCRdb's version includes in-frame clones alone and lacks a portion of them. The table lists about 2.2 million clones, about 92% of them singletons, with 1.5% to 2% in the top ten. The specimen sequenced was naive CD8+ T cells from PBMCs. The chain couples TRBV5-1 to TRBJ1-1; maybe TRBD1 (5 bases). This receptor was taken from a man aged 18 to 30 in good health. Some clones in this sample may be carry-over from other donors' samples. This CDR3 reads CASSLWGGEAFF. The CDR3 nucleotides read TGCGCCAGCAGCTTGTGGGGCGGAGAAGCTTTCTTT.